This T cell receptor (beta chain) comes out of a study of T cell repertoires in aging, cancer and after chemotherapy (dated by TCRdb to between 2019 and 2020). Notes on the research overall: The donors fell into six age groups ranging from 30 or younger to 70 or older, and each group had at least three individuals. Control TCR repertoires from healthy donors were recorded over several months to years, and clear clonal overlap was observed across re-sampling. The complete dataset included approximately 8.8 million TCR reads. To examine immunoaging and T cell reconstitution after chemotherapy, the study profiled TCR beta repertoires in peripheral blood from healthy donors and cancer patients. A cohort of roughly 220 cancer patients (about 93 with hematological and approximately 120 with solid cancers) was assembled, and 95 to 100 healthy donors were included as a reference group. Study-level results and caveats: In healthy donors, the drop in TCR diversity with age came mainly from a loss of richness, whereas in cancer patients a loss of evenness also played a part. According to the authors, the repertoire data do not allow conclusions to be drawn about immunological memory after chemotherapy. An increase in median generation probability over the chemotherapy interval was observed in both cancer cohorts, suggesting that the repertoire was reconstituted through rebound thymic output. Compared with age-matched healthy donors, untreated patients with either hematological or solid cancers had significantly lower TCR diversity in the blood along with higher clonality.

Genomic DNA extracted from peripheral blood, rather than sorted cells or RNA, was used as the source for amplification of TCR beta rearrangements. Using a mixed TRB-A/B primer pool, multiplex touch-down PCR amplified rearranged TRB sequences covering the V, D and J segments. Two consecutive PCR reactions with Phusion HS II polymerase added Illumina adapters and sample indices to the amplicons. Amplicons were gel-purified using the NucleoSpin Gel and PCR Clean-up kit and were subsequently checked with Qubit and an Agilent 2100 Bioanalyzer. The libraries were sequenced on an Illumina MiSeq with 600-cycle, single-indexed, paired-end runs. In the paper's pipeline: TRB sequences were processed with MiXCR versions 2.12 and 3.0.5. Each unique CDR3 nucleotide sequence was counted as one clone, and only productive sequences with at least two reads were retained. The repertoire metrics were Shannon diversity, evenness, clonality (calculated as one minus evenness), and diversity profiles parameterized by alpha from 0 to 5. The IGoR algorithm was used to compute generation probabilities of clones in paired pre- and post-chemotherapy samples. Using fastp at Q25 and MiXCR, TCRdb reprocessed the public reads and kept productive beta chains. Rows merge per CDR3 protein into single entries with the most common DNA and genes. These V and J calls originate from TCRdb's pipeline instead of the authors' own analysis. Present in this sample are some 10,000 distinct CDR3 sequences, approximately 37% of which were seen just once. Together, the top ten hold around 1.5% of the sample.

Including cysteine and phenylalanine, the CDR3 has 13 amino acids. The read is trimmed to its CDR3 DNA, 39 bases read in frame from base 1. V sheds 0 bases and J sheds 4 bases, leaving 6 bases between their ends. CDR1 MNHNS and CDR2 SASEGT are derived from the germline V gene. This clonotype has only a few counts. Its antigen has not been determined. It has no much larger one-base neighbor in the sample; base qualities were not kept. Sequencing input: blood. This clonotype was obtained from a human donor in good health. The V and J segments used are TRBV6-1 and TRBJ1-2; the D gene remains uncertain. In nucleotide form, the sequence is TGTGCCAGCAGTGAAGCAACGGCCTATGGCTACACCTTC. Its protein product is CASSEATAYGYTF.